The text below deals with one T cell receptor (beta chain). This sample is drawn from a study of chronic HIV infection and antiretroviral therapy. Via MiXCR, TCRdb re-called the 5' RACE reads, giving one row per CDR3 protein. Of more than 25,000 distinct CDR3 sequences in the sample, around 8.6% are singletons; the top ten hold roughly 2.7%. V lost 10 bases and J 4 bases, leaving 16 bases between the germline ends. The germline CDR1 and CDR2 sequences are MNHEY and SVGEGT. The CDR3 covers 13 residues. Sequenced input: peripheral blood. The J gene is TRBJ1-1, the V gene TRBV6-2 or TRBV6-3; D is unclear. This TCR was recovered from an adult who had HIV and had not received antiretroviral therapy, or was an uninfected healthy control (not recorded which). The CDR3 reads CAIRSEGGTEAFF. The CDR3 DNA reads TGTGCCATCCGCTCGGAGGGCGGCACTGAAGCTTTCTTT.